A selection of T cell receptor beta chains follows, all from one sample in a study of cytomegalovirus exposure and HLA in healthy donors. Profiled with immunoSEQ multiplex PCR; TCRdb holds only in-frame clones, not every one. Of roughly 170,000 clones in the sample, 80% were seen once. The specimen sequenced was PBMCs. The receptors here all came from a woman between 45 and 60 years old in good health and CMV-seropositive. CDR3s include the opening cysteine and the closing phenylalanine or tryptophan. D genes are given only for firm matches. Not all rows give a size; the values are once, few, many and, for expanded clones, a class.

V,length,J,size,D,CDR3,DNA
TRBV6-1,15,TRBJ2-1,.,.,CASSERGSTYNEQFF,TGTGCCAGCAGTGAAAGAGGGTCGACATACAATGAGCAGTTCTTC
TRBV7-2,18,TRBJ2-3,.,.,CASSPNLFALGPTDTQYF,TGTGCCAGCAGCCCGAACCTTTTTGCACTAGGGCCTACAGATACGCAGTATTTT
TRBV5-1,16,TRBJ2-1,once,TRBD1,CASSLMGQGALDEQFF,TGCGCCAGCAGCTTGATGGGGCAGGGGGCTTTGGATGAGCAGTTCTTC
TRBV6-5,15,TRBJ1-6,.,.,CASSYSKGGNSPLHF,TGTGCCAGCAGTTACTCTAAAGGGGGTAATTCACCCCTCCACTTT
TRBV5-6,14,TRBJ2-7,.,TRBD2,CASSLVGGDGEQYF,TGTGCCAGCAGCTTGGTTGGGGGGGACGGCGAGCAGTACTTC
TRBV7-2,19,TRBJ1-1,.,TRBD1,CASSLLDRGRYGSNTEAFF,TGTGCCAGCAGCTTATTGGACAGGGGGCGTTATGGGTCGAACACTGAAGCTTTCTTT
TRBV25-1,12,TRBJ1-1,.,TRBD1,CASRTGGTEAFF,TGTGCCAGCAGGACAGGGGGGACTGAAGCTTTCTTT
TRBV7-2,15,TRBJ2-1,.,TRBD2,CASSLDAGGGNEQFF,TGTGCCAGCAGCTTGGATGCTGGCGGGGGGAATGAGCAATTCTTC
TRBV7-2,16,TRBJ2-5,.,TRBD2,CASSLGSGSGRETQYF,TGTGCCAGCAGCTTAGGTAGCGGGAGTGGAAGAGAGACCCAGTACTTC
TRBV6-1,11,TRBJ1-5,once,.,CASRRNQPQHF,TGTGCCAGCAGGAGGAACCAGCCCCAGCATTTT
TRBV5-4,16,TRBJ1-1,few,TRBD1,CASSPRQGARGTEAFF,TGTGCCAGCAGCCCCCGGCAGGGGGCAAGGGGCACTGAAGCTTTCTTT
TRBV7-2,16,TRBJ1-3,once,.,CASSLIRSNSGNTIYF,TGTGCCAGCAGCTTAATTCGCTCTAACTCTGGAAACACCATATATTTT
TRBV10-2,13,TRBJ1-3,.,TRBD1,CASSWDRVDTIYF,TGCGCCAGCAGTTGGGACAGGGTGGACACCATATATTTT
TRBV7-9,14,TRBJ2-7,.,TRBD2,CASSPGGGVYEQYF,TGTGCCAGCAGCCCGGGGGGGGGAGTTTACGAGCAGTACTTC
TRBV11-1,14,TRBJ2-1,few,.,CASSLRGGLGEQFF,TGTGCCAGCAGCTTAAGGGGGGGCCTAGGTGAGCAGTTCTTC
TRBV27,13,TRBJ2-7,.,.,CASSLSRSVAQYF,TGTGCCAGCAGTTTGTCCAGGTCGGTCGCGCAGTACTTC
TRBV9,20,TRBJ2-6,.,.,CASSGSPKSAALSGANVLTF,TGTGCCAGCAGCGGCTCACCGAAGTCCGCGGCGCTCTCTGGGGCCAACGTCCTGACTTTC
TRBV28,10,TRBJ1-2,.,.,CVAYRRGYTF,TGTGTCGCCTACAGGCGTGGCTACACCTTC
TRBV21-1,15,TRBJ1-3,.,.,CASSLHRPAGNTIYF,TGTGCCAGCAGCCTTCACAGGCCGGCCGGAAACACCATATATTTT
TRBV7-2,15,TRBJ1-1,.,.,CASSSLGAPNTEAFF,TGTGCCAGCAGCTCCTTAGGGGCCCCTAACACTGAAGCTTTCTTT
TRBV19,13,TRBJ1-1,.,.,CASSIGPYNEAFF,TGTGCCAGTAGTATTGGGCCTTACAATGAAGCTTTCTTT
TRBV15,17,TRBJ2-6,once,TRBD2,CATSRAGGVSGANVLTF,TGTGCCACCAGCAGAGCGGGGGGAGTCTCTGGGGCCAACGTCCTGACTTTC
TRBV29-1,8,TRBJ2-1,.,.,CSVEAQFF,TGCAGCGTTGAGGCGCAGTTCTTC
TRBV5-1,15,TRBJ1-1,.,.,CASSLGGGANTEAFF,TGCGCCAGCAGCTTGGGTGGGGGGGCGAACACTGAAGCTTTCTTT
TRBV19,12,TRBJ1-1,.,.,CASSPMNTEAFF,TGTGCCAGTAGTCCCATGAACACTGAAGCTTTCTTT
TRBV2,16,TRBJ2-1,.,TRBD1,CASSLPGTGERGEQFF,TGTGCCAGCAGCCTCCCCGGGACAGGGGAGAGAGGTGAGCAGTTCTTC
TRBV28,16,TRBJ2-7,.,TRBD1,CASSSGGPGQGYEQYF,TGTGCCAGCAGTTCGGGGGGACCGGGACAGGGTTACGAGCAGTACTTC
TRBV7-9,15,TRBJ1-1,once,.,CASSIPGEMNTEAFF,TGTGCCAGCAGCATTCCCGGGGAAATGAACACTGAAGCTTTCTTT
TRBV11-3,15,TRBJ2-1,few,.,CASSSTPDGDNEQFF,TGTGCCAGCAGTTCGACACCCGACGGGGACAATGAGCAGTTCTTC
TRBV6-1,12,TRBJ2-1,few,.,CASSRQPNEQFF,TGTGCCAGCAGTAGACAGCCCAATGAGCAGTTCTTC
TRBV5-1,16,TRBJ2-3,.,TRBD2,CASSSRLAGETDTQYF,TGCGCCAGCAGCTCACGACTAGCGGGAGAGACAGATACGCAGTATTTT
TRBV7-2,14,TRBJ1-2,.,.,CASSLSRDISGYTF,TGTGCCAGCAGCTTAAGTCGCGATATCTCTGGCTACACCTTC
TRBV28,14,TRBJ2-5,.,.,CASIIRGFQETQYF,TGTGCCAGCATTATAAGGGGTTTCCAAGAGACCCAGTACTTC
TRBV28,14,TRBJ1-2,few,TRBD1,CASGTGGAIFGYTF,TGTGCCAGCGGGACAGGGGGCGCGATTTTCGGCTACACCTTC
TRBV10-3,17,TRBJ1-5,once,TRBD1,CAISERQGIYSNQPQHF,TGTGCCATCAGTGAGCGACAGGGGATTTATAGCAATCAGCCCCAGCATTTT
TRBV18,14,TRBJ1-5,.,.,CASSPRGGNQPQHF,TGTGCCAGCTCACCACGGGGAGGCAATCAGCCCCAGCATTTT